The 9 T cell receptor beta chains in this list originate from one sample, sequenced in a study of T-cell memory formation after mild COVID-19 (dated by TCRdb to about 2021). Preparation of the library involved 5' RACE. TCRdb records Illumina NovaSeq 6000 as the sequencer. The raw public data were reprocessed by TCRdb itself: fastp quality trimming at Q25, MiXCR clonotype calling, in-frame beta chains only. Identical CDR3 proteins give one entry, which carries the most common genes and DNA. This sample holds around 440,000 distinct CDR3 sequences; roughly 18% were observed only once. Jointly, the top ten make up 9% to 15% of the sample. The source material was PBMCs or a T cell subset sorted from them (not recorded which). The source is an adult woman who had mild COVID-19 (a few samples of this study predate the infection). The sample titles of this study are shuffled in the database, so cell type and time point are left out; the donor was told from shared clones.

This clonotype was counted between two and nine times. The chain carries TRBV14 and TRBJ1-1, with no clear D. Between the trimmed V and J ends, which lost 4 bases and 5 bases, there was a span of 14 bases. CDR1 and CDR2 (germline): SGHDN, FVKESK. The CDR3 covers 14 residues. The CDR3 spells CASSPRSGLTEAFF. CDR3 nucleotides: TGTGCCAGCAGCCCCCGCAGCGGGCTTACTGAAGCTTTCTTT. Combining the CDR3 with reference TRBV14 and TRBJ1-1 gives the whole variable domain EAGVTQFPSHSVIEKGQTVTLRCDPISGHDNLYWYRRVMGKEIKFLLHFVKESKQDESGMPNNRFLAERTGGTYSTLKVQPAELEDSGVYFCASSPRSGLTEAFFGQGTRLTVV.

A few counts support this clonotype. V usage is TRBV5-1 and J usage is TRBJ2-5, with TRBD2 as a possible D gene (6 bases). The germline V and J ends were trimmed by 5 bases and 0 bases, with 20 bases remaining between them. Germline assignment: CDR1 SGHRS and CDR2 YFSETQ. This CDR3 is 17 amino acids long. The CDR3 nucleotides are TGCGCCAGCAGGCTGGACGGGGACGGAGGGTACCAAGAGACCCAGTACTTC. It yields the protein CASRLDGDGGYQETQYF.

The rearrangement joins TRBV27 to TRBJ2-7, with D perhaps matching TRBD1 (6 bases). The germline V gene has CDR1 MNHEY and CDR2 SMNVEV (reference sequence). The V gene lost 5 bases and the J gene lost 1 base, with 18 bases spanning the gap. CDR3 length: 16 amino acids. This chain's CDR3 is CASSPLRGQGSYEQYF. The CDR3 DNA sequence: TGTGCCAGCAGTCCCCTCAGGGGCCAGGGGTCCTACGAGCAGTACTTC.

This clonotype was found a few times. The V and J genes are TRBV2 and TRBJ1-1, with D uncertain. V was cut by 7 bases and J by 0 bases, with 9 bases left in between. This CDR3 has 13 amino acids. In germline, CDR1 is SNHLY, CDR2 FYNNEI. The CDR3: CASNGGLNTEAFF. The DNA of the CDR3 is TGTGCCAGCAACGGAGGCCTGAACACTGAAGCTTTCTTT.

The chain combines TRBV7-2 with TRBJ1-1; unclear D gene. CDR3 size: 14 residues. With 4 bases removed from V and 0 bases from J, the gap between germline ends came to 9 bases. Germline V lookup: CDR1 SGHTA, CDR2 FQGNSA. The CDR3 reads CASSSTFMNTEAFF. CDR3 coding DNA: TGTGCCAGCAGCTCAACGTTTATGAACACTGAAGCTTTCTTT. Using reference TRBV7-2 and TRBJ1-1 for the parts outside the CDR3, the full variable domain is GAGVSQSPSNKVTEKGKDVELRCDPISGHTALYWYRQSLGQGLEFLIYFQGNSAPDKSGLPSDRFSAERTGGSVSTLTIQRTQQEDSAVYLCASSSTFMNTEAFFGQGTRLTVV.

The J gene is TRBJ2-5, the V gene TRBV6-2 or TRBV6-3, with D perhaps matching TRBD1 (5 bases). CDR1 MNHEY and CDR2 SVGEGT come from the germline V gene. V was trimmed by 6 bases and J by 4 bases, leaving 18 bases between them. CDR3 length: 15 amino acids. Written as DNA, the CDR3 is TGTGCCAGCAGCCCCGGAGCAGGGTATGGAGAGACCCAGTACTTC. Its protein is CASSPGAGYGETQYF.

The chain links TRBV2 to TRBJ2-1; D uncertain. The germline V gene encodes CDR1 SNHLY and CDR2 FYNNEI. Deletions cut 9 bases from V and 9 bases from J, with 9 bases between. CDR3 length: 10 amino acids. This chain's CDR3 is CASTRFEQFF. CDR3 in DNA: TGTGCCAGTACTCGGTTTGAGCAGTTCTTC.

The genes are TRBV5-1 and TRBJ2-1; D is perhaps TRBD1 (5 bases). This CDR3 spans 14 amino acids. The germline V gene has CDR1 SGHRS and CDR2 YFSETQ. The V end lost 0 bases, the J end lost 6 bases, and 10 bases lay between the germline ends. CDR3 residues: CASSLVGEGNEQFF. DNA of the CDR3: TGCGCCAGCAGCTTGGTAGGGGAAGGCAATGAGCAGTTCTTC.

This clonotype was detected ten times or more. The V gene is TRBV25-1, the J gene TRBJ2-7; D tentatively fits TRBD1 or TRBD2 (5 bases each). V gave up 0 bases and J gave up 0 bases, with 6 bases separating them. From germline, CDR1 is MGHDK and CDR2 SYGVNS. The CDR3 sequence is 14 residues long. The CDR3 bases are TGTGCCAGCAGTGAATATGGGGGCTCCTACGAGCAGTACTTC. As protein: CASSEYGGSYEQYF.